The 28 T cell receptor beta chains presented below share a single source sample, sequenced in a study of blood T cell repertoires in COVID-19. Sequenced by immunoSEQ multiplex PCR; TCRdb stores in-frame clones only, minus some. The repertoire holds 150,000 to 200,000 clones, 80% to 85% seen once, with approximately 5.4% in the top ten. Source material: peripheral blood. The receptor source for this set is a woman aged 30 to 39 with acute or convalescent COVID-19.

This chain joins TRBV3-1 (or the pseudogene TRBV3-2) and TRBJ2-7; D perhaps matches TRBD2 (6 bases). The CDR3 is made up of 22 amino acids. Trimming cost V 0 bases and J 0 bases, with 30 bases left between them. Looked up from germline, CDR1 is LGHDT and CDR2 is YNNKEL (reference sequence). CDR3 in amino acids: CASSQDKANQLGRQTASYEQYF. For the CDR3, the DNA is TGTGCCAGCAGCCAAGATAAGGCCAATCAATTAGGGAGGCAGACAGCCTCCTACGAGCAGTACTTC.

The chain has TRBV5-6 and TRBJ2-4, with a weak D call TRBD2 (5 bases). The germline CDR1 and CDR2 sequences are SGHDT and YYEEEE. The V end was cut by 0 bases, the J end by 0 bases, with 13 bases between. The CDR3 sequence is 17 residues long. CDR3 sequence reads: CASSLGPGRVAKNIQYF. The CDR3 DNA sequence: TGTGCCAGCAGCTTGGGACCGGGGAGAGTAGCCAAAAACATTCAGTACTTC.

This rearrangement joins TRBV28 to TRBJ1-3, with D possibly TRBD1 on 6 matching bases. CDR3 length equals 14 residues. Trimming pared 7 bases from V and 4 bases from J, leaving 14 bases between. From germline, CDR1 is MDHEN and CDR2 SYDVKM. DNA of the CDR3: TGTGCCAGCAAGGGGGGGATAGGAGGAAACACCATATATTTT. It codes for CASKGGIGGNTIYF.

V gene TRBV6-6 combines with J gene TRBJ1-3, with TRBD1 as a possible D gene (5 bases). The germline gives CDR1 MNHNY, CDR2 SVGAGI (reference sequence). V lost 8 bases, J lost 6 bases, and 14 bases lay in between. This CDR3 spans 13 amino acids. CDR3 sequence (DNA): TGTGCCAGCGGGGCAGGGTTTGAAAACACCATATATTTT. Its protein product is CASGAGFENTIYF.

This clone appeared a few times. The chain uses TRBV19 and TRBJ2-7; D possibly corresponds to TRBD1 (6 bases). The CDR3 runs to 13 residues. Trimming shortened V by 4 bases and J by 4 bases, and 11 bases separated the two germline ends. Germline CDR1 LNHDA, CDR2 SQIVND (reference sequence). CDR3 DNA sequence: TGTGCCAGTAGTACCCCCCAGGGGTACGAGCAGTACTTC. This sequence encodes CASSTPQGYEQYF.

The chain couples TRBV7-2 to TRBJ2-7; 11 nucleotides match TRBD2. The V and J ends lost 2 bases and 3 bases, in that order; junction bases with no gene match: 6. This CDR3 has 16 residues. CDR1 SGHTA and CDR2 FQGNSA come from the germline V gene. The CDR3 DNA is TGTGCCAGCAGCTTAATGACTAGCGGGACTATCTACGAGCAGTACTTC. Translated, it gives CASSLMTSGTIYEQYF.

The J gene is TRBJ1-2, the V gene TRBV7-9; no definite D call. The CDR3 sequence is 12 residues long. Germline CDR1 reads SEHNR; CDR2 reads FQNEAQ (reference sequence). With 1 base removed from V and 7 bases from J, the gap between germline ends came to 7 bases. The CDR3 coding sequence is TGTGCCAGCAGCTTAGACGCGGGTGGCTACACCTTC. Encoded protein: CASSLDAGGYTF.

The genes are TRBV10-3 and TRBJ2-2, with TRBD2 as a possible D gene (5 bases). Germline V lookup: CDR1 ENHRY, CDR2 SYGVKD. V was clipped by 10 bases and J by 4 bases, with 13 bases between them. This CDR3 spans 13 amino acids. CDR3 sequence: CATDPRGTGELFF. The CDR3 DNA sequence: TGTGCCACGGACCCCCGGGGCACCGGGGAGCTGTTTTTT.

CDR3 residues: CASRDHRVSTDTQYF. The CDR3 DNA sequence: TGTGCCAGTAGAGATCACAGGGTTAGCACAGATACGCAGTATTTT. J is TRBJ2-3 and V is TRBV19, with D tentatively TRBD1 (6 bases). The ends were cut back, 6 bases at V and 0 bases at J, with 13 bases in the middle. Germline V gene data show CDR1 as LNHDA and CDR2 as SQIVND (reference sequence). The CDR3 is 15 residues long.

This chain links TRBV30 with TRBJ2-5; D perhaps matches TRBD1 (6 bases). V was clipped by 4 bases and J by 4 bases, with 16 bases between them. The V gene's germline CDR1 is GTSNPN and CDR2 SVGIG (reference sequence). The CDR3 consists of 14 residues. The CDR3 coding sequence is TGTGCCTGGACGGCACTTACAGGGCGAGAGACCCAGTACTTC. It yields the protein CAWTALTGRETQYF.

The genes are TRBV2 and TRBJ1-1, with D perhaps matching TRBD1 (5 bases). The CDR3 length is 14 residues. Trimming stripped 6 bases from V and 1 base from J, with 12 bases between. From germline, CDR1 is SNHLY and CDR2 FYNNEI. The DNA for the CDR3 is TGTGCCAGCAGGCGGGACCGGACGAACACTGAAGCTTTCTTT. Its protein is CASRRDRTNTEAFF.

The chain couples TRBV7-2 to TRBJ1-2; D is unclear. Looked up from germline, CDR1 is SGHTA and CDR2 is FQGNSA. Trimming left V 5 bases short and J 6 bases short, with 4 bases between. The CDR3 extends over 10 amino acids. The chain's CDR3 is CASSRDGYTF. The CDR3 DNA sequence: TGTGCCAGCAGCCGAGATGGCTACACCTTC.

V is TRBV4-1 and J is TRBJ1-6; D may be TRBD1 (5 bases). Germline assignment: CDR1 MGHRA and CDR2 YSYEKL. The CDR3 extends over 17 amino acids. V was trimmed by 0 bases and J by 7 bases, leaving 16 bases between them. CDR3 sequence: CASSQETGGTANSPLHF. CDR3 sequence (DNA): TGCGCCAGCAGCCAAGAGACGGGAGGGACGGCGAATTCACCCCTCCACTTT.

J is TRBJ1-5 and V is TRBV24-1, with 7 positions matching TRBD1. The CDR3 is 15 residues long. CDR1 is KGHDR, CDR2 SFDVKD, per germline. Germline trimming cut 9 bases from V and 2 bases from J; bases unmatched to any gene: 9. The CDR3: CATASGDRGNQPQHF. For the CDR3, the DNA is TGTGCCACCGCCTCCGGCGACAGGGGCAATCAGCCCCAGCATTTT.

This chain connects TRBV5-4 to TRBJ2-1; 13 bases line up with TRBD2. The junction had 8 bases not matched to a gene; V was cut back by 4 bases and J by 7 bases. The CDR3 has 16 amino acids. Germline CDR1 and CDR2: SGHNT and YYREEE (reference sequence). The CDR3 region has the DNA TGTGCCAGCAGCGCAGGACTAGCGGGGGCGGGGAATGAGCAGTTCTTC. This encodes CASSAGLAGAGNEQFF.

The chain has TRBV28 and TRBJ1-3; D gene uncertain. The CDR3 runs to 14 residues. The germline V gene has CDR1 MDHEN and CDR2 SYDVKM. V was shortened by 3 bases and J by 2 bases, with 8 bases between the two germline ends. CDR3 nucleotides: TGTGCCAGCAGTTTGACAACGGCTGGAAACACCATATATTTT. It yields the protein CASSLTTAGNTIYF.

The gene calls are TRBV12-3 or TRBV12-4 and TRBJ1-5; D is undetermined. V was shortened by 7 bases and J by 7 bases, with 11 bases between the two germline ends. CDR3 length: 12 residues. CDR3 bases: TGTGCCAGCAATAGGGAGGGACAGCCCCAGCATTTT. Translated: CASNREGQPQHF.

This sequence joins TRBV19 and TRBJ2-2; TRBD1 is a possible D gene (6 bases). Trimming took 7 bases from V and 5 from J, leaving 17 bases between them. This CDR3 contains 15 residues. Germline loops: CDR1 LNHDA, CDR2 SQIVND (reference sequence). The CDR3 is CASNRAGVNTGELFF. The DNA of the CDR3 is TGTGCCAGTAACAGGGCAGGGGTGAATACCGGGGAGCTGTTTTTT.

This clone was picked up one time. The junction departs from germline at one end; a sequencing error may be responsible. This chain joins TRBV7-7 and TRBJ2-2; possibly TRBD2 for D (6 bases). The CDR3 sequence is 14 residues long. From germline, CDR1 is SSHAT and CDR2 FNYEAQ (reference sequence). The CDR3 region is CASSLAQAGGELFF. CDR3 DNA: TGTGCTAGCAGCTTAGCCCAAGCGGGCGGGGAGCTGTTTTTT.

This chain joins TRBV23-1 and TRBJ1-6; tentatively, D is TRBD1 (6 bases). TRBV23-1 is noted as an ORF with a role that remains uncertain. The CDR3 spans 13 residues. The ends were cut back, 6 bases at V and 7 bases at J, with 10 bases in the middle. CDR3 loop: CASRDSQNSPLHF. DNA for the CDR3: TGCGCCAGCAGGGACAGCCAAAATTCACCCCTCCACTTT.

This chain connects TRBV5-1 to TRBJ2-6; 7 nucleotides line up with TRBD1. Trimming at V came to 5 bases and at J to 0 bases, leaving 14 bases not matched to a gene. The CDR3 is 19 residues long. CDR1 is SGHRS, CDR2 YFSETQ, per germline. The DNA for the CDR3 is TGCGCCAGCAGTCCCCTTCGACAGGGATCCATCTCTGGGGCCAACGTCCTGACTTTC. It is translated as CASSPLRQGSISGANVLTF.

In its sample, this clone was seen once. The chain combines TRBV3-1 (or the pseudogene TRBV3-2) with TRBJ2-3, with TRBD2 matching over 7 bases. CDR1 and CDR2 (germline): LGHDT, YNNKEL (reference sequence). The length of the CDR3 is 14 residues. V was pared by 4 bases and J by 6 bases, with 7 bases of the junction left unmatched. The chain's CDR3 is CASSLWTRTDTQYF. CDR3 DNA sequence: TGTGCCAGCAGCCTTTGGACTAGGACCGATACGCAGTATTTT.

The chain combines TRBV25-1 with TRBJ1-2; maybe TRBD1 (6 bases). The CDR3 has 16 residues. Germline assignment: CDR1 MGHDK and CDR2 SYGVNS. V was shortened by 0 bases and J by 10 bases, with 21 bases between the two germline ends. DNA of the CDR3: TGTGCCAGCAGTGAATATTGGGCCGGGACACCCACAGCCTACACCTTC. Translation: CASSEYWAGTPTAYTF.

Only a few counts were recorded for this clone. The rearrangement links TRBV7-9 to TRBJ2-3; D perhaps matches TRBD1 (5 bases). Germline CDR1 SEHNR, CDR2 FQNEAQ (reference sequence). V shed 5 bases and J shed 4 bases, with 13 bases lying between them. This CDR3 contains 14 residues. The CDR3 coding sequence is TGTGCCAGCAGCCCATTGGGGCCGGCAGATACGCAGTATTTT. Its translation: CASSPLGPADTQYF. The full variable domain, completed using reference TRBV7-9 and TRBJ2-3, is DTGVSQNPRHKITKRGQNVTFRCDPISEHNRLYWYRQTLGQGPEFLTYFQNEAQLEKSRLLSDRFSAERPKGSFSTLEIQRTEQGDSAMYLCASSPLGPADTQYFGPGTRLTVL.

The CDR3 is CAWAHLRRPYEQYF. The CDR3 DNA is TGTGCCTGGGCACATCTCAGGAGGCCCTACGAGCAGTACTTC. This chain joins TRBV30 and TRBJ2-7; tentatively, D is TRBD2 (5 bases). Germline values: CDR1 GTSNPN, CDR2 SVGIG (reference sequence). This CDR3 contains 14 residues. V dropped 5 bases and J dropped 2 bases, with 16 bases sitting between them. Looking up the rest from reference TRBV30 and TRBJ2-7 gives the full variable domain: SQTIHQWPATLVQPVGSPLSLECTVEGTSNPNLYWYRQAAGRGLQLLFYSVGIGQISSEVPQNLSASRPQDRQFILSSKKLLLSDSGFYLCAWAHLRRPYEQYFGPGTRLTVT.

This rearrangement joins TRBV7-9 to TRBJ1-1; unclear D gene. Germline V lookup: CDR1 SEHNR, CDR2 FQNEAQ (reference sequence). CDR3 length: 14 residues. The ends were cut back, 5 bases at V and 1 base at J, with 11 bases in the middle. CDR3 nucleotide sequence: TGTGCCAGCAGCCGCTGGGAGGGGAACACTGAAGCTTTCTTT. Protein product: CASSRWEGNTEAFF.

V is TRBV5-6 and J is TRBJ2-7, with D maybe TRBD2 (6 bases). Per germline, CDR1 SGHDT and CDR2 YYEEEE. V gave up 5 bases and J gave up 0 bases, with 15 bases separating them. CDR3 size: 15 residues. Here the CDR3 DNA reads TGTGCCAGCAGACTGGGACTGGGGAGCTCCTACGAGCAGTACTTC. It yields the protein CASRLGLGSSYEQYF. Complete variable domain (other parts from reference TRBV5-6 and TRBJ2-7): DAGVTQSPTHLIKTRGQQVTLRCSPKSGHDTVSWYQQALGQGPQFIFQYYEEEERQRGNFPDRFSGHQFPNYSSELNVNALLLGDSALYLCASRLGLGSSYEQYFGPGTRLTVT.

The chain joins TRBV5-1 to TRBJ1-6; D is unclear. The CDR3 loop spans 13 amino acids. V was cut by 0 bases and J by 7 bases, with 5 bases left in between. CDR1 is SGHRS and CDR2 is YFSETQ in the germline V gene. The CDR3 bases are TGCGCCAGCAGCTTGGACAGAAATTCACCCCTCCACTTT. This sequence encodes CASSLDRNSPLHF.